Detailed here is one T cell receptor beta chain. Losses at the gene ends were 4 bases for V and 0 bases for J; bases not matched to a gene: 5. The CDR3 is made up of 18 amino acids. Germline CDR1 SGHNT, CDR2 YYREEE (reference sequence). These data are taken from a study of control samples from healthy donors and cancer patients. Only in-frame clones appear in the TCRdb table, and some are missing; sequencing was by immunoSEQ multiplex PCR. The sample yields more than 100,000 clones, approximately 89% seen once. The chain employs TRBV5-4 and TRBJ2-1, with 15 bases aligning to TRBD2. Sequenced sample: blood. The clonotype was recovered from a man between 18 and 29 years old in good health. CDR3 in amino acids: CASSRGLAGGPSYNEQFF. CDR3 bases: TGTGCCAGCAGCAGGGGACTAGCGGGGGGCCCCTCCTACAATGAGCAGTTCTTC.